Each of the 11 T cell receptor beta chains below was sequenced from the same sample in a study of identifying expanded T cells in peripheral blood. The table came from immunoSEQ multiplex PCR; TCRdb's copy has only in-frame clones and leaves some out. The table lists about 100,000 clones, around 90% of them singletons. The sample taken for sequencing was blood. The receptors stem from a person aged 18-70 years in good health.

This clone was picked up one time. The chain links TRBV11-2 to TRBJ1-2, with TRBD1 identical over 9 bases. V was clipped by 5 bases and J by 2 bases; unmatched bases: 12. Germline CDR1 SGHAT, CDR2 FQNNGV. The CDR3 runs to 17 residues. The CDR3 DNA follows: TGTGCCAGCAGCCCAAGTAAAGGGACAGGGACGAACTATGGCTACACCTTC. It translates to CASSPSKGTGTNYGYTF.

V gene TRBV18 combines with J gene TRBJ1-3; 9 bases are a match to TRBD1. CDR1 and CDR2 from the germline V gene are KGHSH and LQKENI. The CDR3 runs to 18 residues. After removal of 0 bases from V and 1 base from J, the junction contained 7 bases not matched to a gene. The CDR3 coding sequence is TGTGCCAGCTCACCACCGTCGGGACAGGGATCTTCTGGAAACACCATATATTTT. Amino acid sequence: CASSPPSGQGSSGNTIYF.

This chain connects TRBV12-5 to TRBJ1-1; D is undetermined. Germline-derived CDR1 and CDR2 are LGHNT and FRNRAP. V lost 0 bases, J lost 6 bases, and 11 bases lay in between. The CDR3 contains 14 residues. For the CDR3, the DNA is TGTGCTAGTGGTTTGGTCCCCCTAGTGGCTGAAGCTTTCTTT. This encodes CASGLVPLVAEAFF.

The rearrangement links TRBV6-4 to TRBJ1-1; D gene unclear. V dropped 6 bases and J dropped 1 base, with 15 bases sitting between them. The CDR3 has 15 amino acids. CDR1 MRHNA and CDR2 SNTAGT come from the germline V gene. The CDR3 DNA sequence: TGTGCCAGCAGCCCCCGGGCAGACCCGAACACTGAAGCTTTCTTT. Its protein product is CASSPRADPNTEAFF.

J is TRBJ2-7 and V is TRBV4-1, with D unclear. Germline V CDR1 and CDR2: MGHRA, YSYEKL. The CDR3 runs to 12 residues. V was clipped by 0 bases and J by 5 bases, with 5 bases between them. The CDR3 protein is CASSQEGDEQYF. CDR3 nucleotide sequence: TGCGCCAGCAGCCAAGAGGGCGACGAGCAGTACTTC.

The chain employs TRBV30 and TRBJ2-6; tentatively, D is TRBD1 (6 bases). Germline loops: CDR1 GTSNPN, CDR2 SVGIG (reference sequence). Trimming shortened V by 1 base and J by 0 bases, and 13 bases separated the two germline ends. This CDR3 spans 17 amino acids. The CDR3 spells CAWSGIGTYSGANVLTF. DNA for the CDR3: TGTGCCTGGAGTGGGATTGGGACATACTCTGGGGCCAACGTCCTGACTTTC.

The CDR3 DNA sequence: TGTGCCATCAGTGTTTCTGGAGCAGATACGCAGTATTTT. Its protein is CAISVSGADTQYF. The chain has TRBV10-3 and TRBJ2-3; D is uncertain. V lost 4 bases and J 4 bases, leaving 9 bases between the germline ends. Per germline, CDR1 ENHRY and CDR2 SYGVKD. The CDR3 is 13 residues long.

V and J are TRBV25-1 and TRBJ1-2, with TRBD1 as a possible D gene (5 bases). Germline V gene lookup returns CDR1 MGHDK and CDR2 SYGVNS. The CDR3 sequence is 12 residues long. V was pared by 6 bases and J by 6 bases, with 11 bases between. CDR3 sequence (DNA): TGTGCCAGCAGATTTGGGGGGGATGGCTACACCTTC. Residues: CASRFGGDGYTF.

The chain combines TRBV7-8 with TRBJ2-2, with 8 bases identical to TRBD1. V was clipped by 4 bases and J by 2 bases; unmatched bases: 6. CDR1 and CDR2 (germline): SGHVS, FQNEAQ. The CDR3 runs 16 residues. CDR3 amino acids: CASSSGQGLNTGELFF. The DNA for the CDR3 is TGTGCCAGCAGCTCCGGACAGGGTCTCAACACCGGGGAGCTGTTTTTT.

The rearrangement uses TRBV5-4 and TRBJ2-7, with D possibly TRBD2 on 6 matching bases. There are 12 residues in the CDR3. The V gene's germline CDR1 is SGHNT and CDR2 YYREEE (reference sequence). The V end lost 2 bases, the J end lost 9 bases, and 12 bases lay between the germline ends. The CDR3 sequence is CASSFLHGGQYF. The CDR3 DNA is TGTGCCAGCAGCTTTTTACACGGGGGGCAGTACTTC. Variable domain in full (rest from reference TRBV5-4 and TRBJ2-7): ETGVTQSPTHLIKTRGQQVTLRCSSQSGHNTVSWYQQALGQGPQFIFQYYREEENGRGNFPPRFSGLQFPNYSSELNVNALELDDSALYLCASSFLHGGQYFGPGTRLTVT.

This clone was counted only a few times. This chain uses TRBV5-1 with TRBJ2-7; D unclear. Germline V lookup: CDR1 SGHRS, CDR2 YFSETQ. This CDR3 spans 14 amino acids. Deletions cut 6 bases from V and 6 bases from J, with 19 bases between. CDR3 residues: CASKQWQTSGEQYF. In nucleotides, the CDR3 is TGCGCCAGCAAACAGTGGCAGACCTCTGGCGAGCAGTACTTC. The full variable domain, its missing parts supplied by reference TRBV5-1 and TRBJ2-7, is KAGVTQTPRYLIKTRGQQVTLSCSPISGHRSVSWYQQTPGQGLQFLFEYFSETQRNKGNFPGRFSGRQFSNSRSEMNVSTLELGDSALYLCASKQWQTSGEQYFGPGTRLTVT.